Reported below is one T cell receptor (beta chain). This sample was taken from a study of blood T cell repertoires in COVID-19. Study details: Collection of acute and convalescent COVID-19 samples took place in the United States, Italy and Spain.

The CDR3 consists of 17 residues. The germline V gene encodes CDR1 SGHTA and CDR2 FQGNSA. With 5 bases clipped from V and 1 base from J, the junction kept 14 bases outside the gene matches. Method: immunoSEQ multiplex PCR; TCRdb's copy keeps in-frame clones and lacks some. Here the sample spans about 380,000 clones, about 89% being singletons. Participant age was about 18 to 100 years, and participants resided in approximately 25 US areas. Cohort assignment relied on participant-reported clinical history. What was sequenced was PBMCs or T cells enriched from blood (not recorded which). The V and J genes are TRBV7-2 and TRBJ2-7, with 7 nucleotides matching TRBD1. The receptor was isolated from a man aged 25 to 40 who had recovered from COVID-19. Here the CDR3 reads CASSLSRAGGVSYEQYF. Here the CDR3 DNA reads TGTGCCAGCAGCCTCTCGAGGGCAGGGGGTGTATCCTACGAGCAGTACTTC.